These 23 T cell receptor beta chains came from one sample sequenced in a study of T cells in Graves' hyperthyroidism and ophthalmopathy. Template material for amplifying TCR beta CDR3 regions consisted of RNA transcripts. During a first-round RT-PCR of the TCR CDR3, the HTBI primer set was used. Via MiXCR, TCRdb re-called the multiplex PCR reads, giving one row per CDR3 protein. The repertoire holds approximately 520,000 distinct CDR3 sequences, roughly 24% seen once, with about 11% in the top ten. Specimen: blood. The receptors derive from a woman in her 30s with Graves' ophthalmopathy.

The chain links TRBV3-1 to TRBJ2-7; TRBD2 matches at 7 bases. V was pared by 0 bases and J by 4 bases, with 6 bases of the junction left unmatched. Germline loops: CDR1 LGHDT, CDR2 YNNKEL (reference sequence). The CDR3 length is 15 residues. The CDR3 coding sequence is TGTGCCAGCAGCCAAGAAGGAGCCGGGAGGTACGAGCAGTACTTC. Translation: CASSQEGAGRYEQYF.

This clonotype has at least ten counts. The chain carries TRBV7-9 and TRBJ2-5, with no clear D. V dropped 7 bases and J dropped 3 bases, with 12 bases sitting between them. This CDR3 comprises 13 residues. The germline CDR1 and CDR2 sequences are SEHNR and FQNEAQ (reference sequence). The CDR3 loop reads CASTLDAEETQYF. For the CDR3, the DNA is TGTGCCAGCACCCTAGACGCTGAAGAGACCCAGTACTTC.

Comment on this clonotype: A much larger clone sits a single nucleotide away, making a read error possible. The genes are TRBV5-1 and TRBJ1-3, with a weak D call TRBD1 (5 bases). The CDR3 runs to 15 residues. Looked up from germline, CDR1 is SGHRS and CDR2 is YFSETQ. The ends were cut back, 4 bases at V and 2 bases at J, with 13 bases in the middle. CDR3 sequence reads: CASSPTEGPGNTIYF. The CDR3 DNA reads as TGCGCCAGCAGCCCAACTGAGGGGCCTGGAAACACCATATATTTT.

This sequence joins TRBV5-1 and TRBJ2-7; D might be TRBD1 or TRBD2, each matching 5 bases. The V and J ends lost 0 bases and 7 bases respectively, with 17 bases between them. This CDR3 contains 15 residues. The germline CDR1 and CDR2 sequences are SGHRS and YFSETQ. The CDR3 region has the DNA TGCGCCAGCAGCTTGGCTTCCGGGGCGCTTTATGAGCAGTACTTC. Translated: CASSLASGALYEQYF.

This clonotype was found a few times. The V gene is TRBV2, the J gene TRBJ2-7; 7 nucleotides line up with TRBD1. This CDR3 contains 13 residues. The germline V gene has CDR1 SNHLY and CDR2 FYNNEI. Unmatched junction bases numbered 3, after V lost 4 bases and J lost 3 bases. Here the CDR3 reads CASSVGQLYEQYF. The CDR3 DNA reads TGTGCCAGCAGTGTGGGACAGCTCTACGAGCAGTACTTC.

This clonotype was seen only a few times. The rearrangement uses TRBV29-1 and TRBJ2-7; D uncertain. Germline V lookup: CDR1 SQVTM, CDR2 ANQGSEA. V was cut by 5 bases and J by 3 bases, with 11 bases left in between. This CDR3 contains 12 residues. Here the CDR3 DNA reads TGCAGCGTTTGGCTCAGGAACTACGAGCAGTACTTC. Translated, it gives CSVWLRNYEQYF.

The table lists this clonotype with a few counts. The chain uses TRBV2 and TRBJ1-2, with D possibly matching TRBD1 (5 bases). Germline V gene lookup returns CDR1 SNHLY and CDR2 FYNNEI. This CDR3 spans 15 amino acids. Trimming left V 0 bases short and J 3 bases short, with 11 bases between. CDR3 bases: TGTGCCAGCAGTGAAGCGGTCAGGGCGGACTATGGCTACACCTTC. Translated: CASSEAVRADYGYTF. Variable domain in full (rest from reference TRBV2 and TRBJ1-2): EPEVTQTPSHQVTQMGQEVILRCVPISNHLYFYWYRQILGQKVEFLVSFYNNEISEKSEIFDDQFSVERPDGSNFTLKIRSTKLEDSAMYFCASSEAVRADYGYTFGSGTRLTVV.

This clonotype was recorded many times. The chain couples TRBV11-2 to TRBJ2-5, with D perhaps TRBD2 (6 bases). V was trimmed by 3 bases and J by 5 bases, leaving 13 bases between them. The germline gives CDR1 SGHAT, CDR2 FQNNGV. The CDR3 is 14 residues long. In DNA, the CDR3 is TGTGCCAGCAGCTTTCTGGGGGGTGGGGAGACCCAGTACTTC. This codes for CASSFLGGGETQYF.

This clonotype was counted at least ten times. This chain links TRBV11-2 with TRBJ1-2; D not certain. The germline gives CDR1 SGHAT, CDR2 FQNNGV. Trimming took 0 bases from V and 5 from J, leaving 7 bases between them. The length of the CDR3 is 13 residues. CDR3 DNA: TGTGCCAGCAGCTTAGATAATAATTATGGCTACACCTTC. Its protein product is CASSLDNNYGYTF.

This clonotype was counted at least ten times. This chain's CDR3 is CASSSGPNTETQYF. Written as DNA, the CDR3 is TGTGCCAGCAGCTCCGGACCGAATACTGAGACCCAGTACTTC. The chain combines TRBV7-3 with TRBJ2-5; D gene unclear. Trimming took 4 bases from V and 5 from J, leaving 14 bases between them. The CDR3 loop spans 14 amino acids. Germline V CDR1 and CDR2: SGHTA, FQGTGA. Full variable domain (rest looked up from reference TRBV7-3 and TRBJ2-5): GAGVSQTPSNKVTEKGKYVELRCDPISGHTALYWYRQSLGQGPEFLIYFQGTGAADDSGLPNDRFFAVRPEGSVSTLKIQRTERGDSAVYLCASSSGPNTETQYFGPGTRLLVL.

This clonotype showed up just a few times. The chain links TRBV6-1 to TRBJ1-5, with no clear D. This CDR3 contains 17 residues. Germline CDR1 and CDR2: MNHNS and SASEGT. The V end lost 1 base, the J end lost 1 base, and 14 bases lay between the germline ends. Here the CDR3 reads CASSEGYGPSSNQPQHF. In DNA, the CDR3 is TGTGCCAGCAGTGAAGGTTATGGCCCGTCGAGCAATCAGCCCCAGCATTTT.

This rearrangement joins TRBV9 to TRBJ2-2; possible D gene TRBD1, 5 bases. The V and J ends lost 0 bases and 5 bases respectively, with 8 bases between them. CDR1 is SGDLS and CDR2 is YYNGEE in the germline V gene. The CDR3 runs to 14 residues. The CDR3 loop reads CASSVGQPTGELFF. CDR3 DNA sequence: TGTGCCAGCAGCGTAGGACAGCCTACCGGGGAGCTGTTTTTT.

This rearrangement joins TRBV6-4 to TRBJ2-7, with 12 nucleotides matching TRBD1. Germline trimming cut 10 bases from V and 2 bases from J; bases unmatched to any gene: 18. Germline values: CDR1 MRHNA, CDR2 SNTAGT. The CDR3 sequence is 18 residues long. The CDR3 DNA reads TGTGCCACCAGGACGGGACAGGGGGCGACTCGGGGAACCTACGAGCAGTACTTC. Amino acids: CATRTGQGATRGTYEQYF.

The table lists this clonotype with many counts. V gene TRBV6-1 combines with J gene TRBJ1-5; 12 bases fit TRBD1. V shed 2 bases and J 5 bases; nucleotides not matched to a gene: 13. CDR1 and CDR2 from the germline V gene are MNHNS and SASEGT. The CDR3 extends over 19 amino acids. In nucleotides, the CDR3 is TGTGCCAGCAGTGAAAAGGGGACAGGGGGCGTCTTCGCTTATCAGCCCCAGCATTTT. Its protein product is CASSEKGTGGVFAYQPQHF.

The sample holds a few counts of this clonotype. The chain joins TRBV4-3 to TRBJ1-5; 8 bases fit TRBD1. Germline V gives CDR1 LGHNA, CDR2 YSLEER. The V segment lost 0 bases and the J segment 3 bases; nucleotides outside the gene matches: 4. The CDR3 length is 16 residues. This CDR3 is CASSQDLTGDNQPQHF. The CDR3 DNA follows: TGCGCCAGCAGCCAAGATTTGACAGGGGACAATCAGCCCCAGCATTTT.

This clonotype came up many times. V and J are TRBV29-1 and TRBJ2-5, with D possibly matching TRBD1 (5 bases). Germline lookup yields CDR1 SQVTM and CDR2 ANQGSEA. The CDR3 runs to 14 residues. Trimming removed 7 bases at V and 1 base at J, with 16 bases between. DNA of the CDR3: TGCAGCGCTCTACCTGGGGCAGCCCAAGAGACCCAGTACTTC. Residues: CSALPGAAQETQYF. Filled out from reference TRBV29-1 and TRBJ2-5, the complete variable domain reads SAVISQKPSRDICQRGTSLTIQCQVDSQVTMMFWYRQQPGQSLTLIATANQGSEATYESGFVIDKFPISRPNLTFSTLTVSNMSPEDSSIYLCSALPGAAQETQYFGPGTRLLVL.

As concerns this clonotype: The conserved closing phenylalanine or tryptophan is absent in this CDR3, likely reflecting a read error. The chain combines TRBV5-4 with TRBJ1-2; D possibly corresponds to TRBD1 (5 bases). The length of the CDR3 is 13 residues. V lost 0 bases, J lost 7 bases, and 10 bases lay in between. The germline CDR1 and CDR2 sequences are SGHNT and YYREEE (reference sequence). CDR3 in DNA: TGTGCCAGCAGCTTGGGGGGGGAGAGTGGCTACACCGTC. Translated: CASSLGGESGYTV.

This clonotype has only a few counts. One end of the junction is discordant with germline, which a read error may explain. The chain joins TRBV7-2 to TRBJ1-1; D gene uncertain. The CDR3 is 13 residues long. Germline loops: CDR1 SGHTA, CDR2 FQGNSA. CDR3 protein: CDSTPQIATEAFF. The DNA for the CDR3 is TGTGACAGCACCCCCCAGATTGCCACTGAAGCTTTCTTT.

This clonotype showed up just a few times. The chain uses TRBV28 and TRBJ2-5; 11 nucleotides match TRBD2. Germline assignment: CDR1 MDHEN and CDR2 SYDVKM. The junction had 11 bases not matched to a gene; V was cut back by 6 bases and J by 2 bases. CDR3 length: 17 residues. CDR3 sequence: CASRSLAGAMGQETQYF. The CDR3 region has the DNA TGTGCCAGCAGGTCACTAGCGGGGGCGATGGGGCAAGAGACCCAGTACTTC.

At least ten counts were recorded for this clonotype. A much larger clone lies one base from this, so it may be a read error. The J gene is TRBJ1-1, the V gene TRBV12-3 or TRBV12-4; D remains ambiguous. Trimming pared 3 bases from V and 4 bases from J, leaving 6 bases between. The CDR3 runs to 12 residues. This chain's CDR3 is CASSFRRTEAFF. The CDR3 DNA is TGTGCCAGCAGTTTTCGGCGCACTGAAGCTTTCTTT.

This chain links TRBV12-3 or TRBV12-4 with TRBJ2-2; no clear D gene. This CDR3 comprises 13 residues. Trimming cost V 3 bases and J 7 bases, with 9 bases left between them. Here the CDR3 DNA reads TGTGCCAGCAGTTTCGTTAGAAACGGGGAGCTGTTTTTT. It specifies CASSFVRNGELFF.

The chain joins TRBV6-5 to TRBJ1-3, with D perhaps matching TRBD1 (5 bases). The CDR3 runs to 16 residues. Trimming took off 4 bases at V and 8 bases at J, with 21 bases between the two ends. Germline-derived CDR1 and CDR2 are MNHEY and SVGAGI. CDR3: CASSWISGAGGHTIYF. CDR3 sequence (DNA): TGTGCCAGCAGTTGGATTAGTGGGGCCGGAGGACACACCATATATTTT.

This clonotype was picked up many times. This CDR3 reads CASSTGPGQPQHF. CDR3 sequence (DNA): TGTGCCAGCAGCACCGGACCCGGACAGCCCCAGCATTTT. The rearrangement joins TRBV5-5 to TRBJ1-5; D unclear. The CDR3 runs to 13 residues. CDR1 SGHKS and CDR2 YYEKEE come from the germline V gene (reference sequence). The V and J ends lost 4 bases and 7 bases respectively, with 12 bases between them. Complete variable domain (other parts from reference TRBV5-5 and TRBJ1-5): DAGVTQSPTHLIKTRGQQVTLRCSPISGHKSVSWYQQVLGQGPQFIFQYYEKEERGRGNFPDRFSARQFPNYSSELNVNALLLGDSALYLCASSTGPGQPQHFGDGTRLSIL.